These T cell receptor beta chains were read from a single sample in a study of shared clonotypes between healthy human individuals. TCRdb keeps only in-frame clones here, not all; method: immunoSEQ multiplex PCR. This sample carries 1.5 million to 1.9 million clones, 95% to 99% of them seen once, and the ten largest clones take around 0.45%. Sequencing was done on a sample of naive CD4+ T cells sorted from blood. The origin of the receptors is a man aged 30-40 years in good health. Each CDR3 is given with its conserved first and last residue. A D gene is named only where the DNA matches it firmly. The listing skips clone size in some rows; elsewhere it reads once, few, many or a size class.

j_gene: TRBJ2-7; d_gene: -; v_gene: TRBV29-1; abundance: once; CDR3aa: CSVDSRESSYEQYF; CDR3nt: TGCAGCGTCGACTCCAGGGAGAGCTCCTACGAGCAGTACTTC
j_gene: TRBJ2-1; d_gene: TRBD2; v_gene: TRBV18; abundance: -; CDR3aa: CASSGLAVQSNEQFF; CDR3nt: TGTGCCAGCTCAGGACTAGCGGTGCAAAGCAATGAGCAGTTCTTC
j_gene: TRBJ2-2; d_gene: -; v_gene: TRBV5-1; abundance: -; CDR3aa: CASSLELLTMTGELFF; CDR3nt: TGCGCCAGCAGCTTGGAACTACTAACCATGACCGGGGAGCTGTTTTTT
j_gene: TRBJ2-5; d_gene: -; v_gene: TRBV5-1; abundance: -; CDR3aa: CATTQRPGQTQYF; CDR3nt: TGCGCCACCACTCAGCGCCCGGGTCAGACCCAGTACTTC
j_gene: TRBJ2-1; d_gene: -; v_gene: TRBV2; abundance: -; CDR3aa: CASSEKRSALYHNEQFF; CDR3nt: TGTGCCAGCAGTGAAAAACGCTCGGCCCTCTACCACAATGAGCAGTTCTTC
j_gene: TRBJ2-1; d_gene: TRBD1; v_gene: TRBV27; abundance: -; CDR3aa: CASSFRTGGHEQFF; CDR3nt: TGTGCCAGCAGTTTCAGGACAGGGGGCCATGAGCAGTTCTTC
j_gene: TRBJ2-3; d_gene: -; v_gene: TRBV5-4; abundance: -; CDR3aa: CASFSGLSDTQYF; CDR3nt: TGTGCCAGCTTTTCGGGATTGTCAGATACGCAGTATTTT
j_gene: TRBJ1-1; d_gene: -; v_gene: TRBV28; abundance: -; CDR3aa: CASSFGLGRLNTEAFF; CDR3nt: TGTGCCAGCAGTTTTGGGCTGGGGAGGTTGAACACTGAAGCTTTCTTT
j_gene: TRBJ2-1; d_gene: -; v_gene: TRBV19; abundance: -; CDR3aa: CASRRAGGPLSISSYNEQFF; CDR3nt: TGTGCCAGTAGAAGGGCCGGAGGGCCACTTAGCATTAGCTCCTACAATGAGCAGTTCTTC
j_gene: TRBJ2-7; d_gene: -; v_gene: TRBV27; abundance: -; CDR3aa: CASSFLDIRHEQYF; CDR3nt: TGTGCCAGCAGTTTTCTGGACATTCGTCACGAGCAGTACTTC
j_gene: TRBJ1-5; d_gene: -; v_gene: TRBV27; abundance: -; CDR3aa: CASSYGLFPNQPQHF; CDR3nt: TGTGCCAGCAGTTACGGACTGTTCCCCAATCAGCCCCAGCATTTT
j_gene: TRBJ2-1; d_gene: -; v_gene: TRBV7-5; abundance: -; CDR3aa: CARSPPRRANEQFF; CDR3nt: TGTGCCAGAAGCCCCCCCCGCAGGGCCAATGAGCAGTTCTTC
j_gene: TRBJ2-7; d_gene: TRBD1; v_gene: TRBV28; abundance: -; CDR3aa: CASSLPGTGDYEQYF; CDR3nt: TGTGCCAGCAGCCTACCCGGGACAGGGGACTACGAGCAGTACTTC
j_gene: TRBJ2-5; d_gene: -; v_gene: TRBV11-2; abundance: -; CDR3aa: CASSSGGVRETQYF; CDR3nt: TGTGCCAGCAGCTCCGGAGGGGTTCGAGAGACCCAGTACTTC
j_gene: TRBJ1-2; d_gene: -; v_gene: TRBV2; abundance: -; CDR3aa: CASSDAAQVGYTF; CDR3nt: TGTGCCAGCAGTGATGCAGCCCAAGTCGGCTACACCTTC
j_gene: TRBJ2-5; d_gene: -; v_gene: TRBV7-9; abundance: -; CDR3aa: CASSPWAGRRETQYF; CDR3nt: TGTGCCAGCAGCCCCTGGGCGGGGCGGAGAGAGACCCAGTACTTC
j_gene: TRBJ2-1; d_gene: -; v_gene: TRBV18; abundance: -; CDR3aa: CASSPYLAGGYNEQFF; CDR3nt: TGTGCCAGCTCACCTTATTTGGCAGGGGGGTACAATGAGCAGTTCTTC
j_gene: TRBJ2-1; d_gene: -; v_gene: TRBV28; abundance: -; CDR3aa: CASSLDGSSYNEQFF; CDR3nt: TGTGCCAGCAGTTTAGACGGAAGCTCCTACAATGAGCAGTTCTTC
j_gene: TRBJ2-5; d_gene: -; v_gene: TRBV4-3; abundance: -; CDR3aa: CASSRGTFQETQYF; CDR3nt: TGCGCCAGCAGCCGTGGGACTTTCCAAGAGACCCAGTACTTC
j_gene: TRBJ2-7; d_gene: -; v_gene: TRBV9; abundance: -; CDR3aa: CASSVGGRHSYEQYF; CDR3nt: TGTGCCAGCAGCGTAGGCGGGCGTCATTCCTACGAGCAGTACTTC
j_gene: TRBJ2-7; d_gene: -; v_gene: TRBV28; abundance: -; CDR3aa: CASSFNSWGFSYEQYF; CDR3nt: TGTGCCAGCAGTTTCAATTCTTGGGGATTTTCCTACGAGCAGTACTTC